The T cell receptor (beta chain) described here comes from a study of response to subunit inactivated influenza vaccine. In TCRdb, the RT-PCR reads were re-called with MiXCR into one record per CDR3 protein. The data contain roughly 540,000 distinct CDR3 sequences, around 21% of them singletons. CDR1 is DFQATT, CDR2 SNEGSKA, per germline (reference sequence). Trimming took 3 bases from V and 0 from J; bases not matched to a gene: 5. The CDR3 sequence is 15 residues long. Notes on the study in general: Authors suggested that a seasonal influenza vaccination recruits few new T cells each time.

This clonotype was seen only a few times. The antigen remains undetermined. The data also belong to a second study, concerning T cells expressing NK-cell markers. This second report adds: Researchers built TCR beta cDNA using 5'RACE template switching with UMIs. Researchers got TCR beta repertoires out of sorted CD3+CD56+NKG2C+, CD3+CD56+NKG2C- and CD3+CD56-NKG2C+ T cells. There were seven HCMV-seropositive donors and one seronegative donor among the eight sequenced. The contribution of dominant NKG2C+ clonotypes to CD8+ T cells in roughly six donors was roughly 1.0-7.5%.

The material sequenced was CD4+ T cells sorted from PBMCs, taken 11 to 12 days after vaccination. This receptor was obtained from a man between 45 and 60 years old who received an inactivated influenza vaccine. J is TRBJ2-7 and V is TRBV20-1; 10 bases agree with TRBD2. The CDR3 is CSASRLAGDSYEQYF. In DNA form, the CDR3 reads TGCAGTGCTAGTCGCCTAGCGGGGGACTCCTACGAGCAGTACTTC.